These 20 T cell receptor beta chains were sequenced from one sample in a study of technical replicates of blood from a few donors. The table came from immunoSEQ multiplex PCR; TCRdb's copy has only in-frame clones and leaves some out. This sample has about 89,000 clones, with just under 95% found just once. What was sequenced was T cells isolated from PBMCs. All receptors come from a human donor in good health.

The chain joins TRBV19 to TRBJ2-7, with 7 bases lining up with TRBD1. The CDR3 length is 15 residues. Germline V CDR1 and CDR2: LNHDA, SQIVND (reference sequence). The J segment lost 2 bases and the V segment lost 3 bases, leaving 7 bases of the junction unmatched. CDR3 sequence reads: CASSIVTGAPYEQYF. Written as DNA, the CDR3 is TGTGCCAGTAGTATTGTCACAGGGGCACCCTACGAGCAGTACTTC.

The genes are TRBV11-3 and TRBJ1-1; a weak D match, TRBD1 (5 bases). The CDR3 has 14 residues. Germline assignment: CDR1 SGHNT and CDR2 YENEEA. The V end lost 7 bases, the J end lost 0 bases, and 12 bases lay between the germline ends. The CDR3 DNA sequence: TGTGCCAGCACCGGGGGACGGCTGAACACTGAAGCTTTCTTT. Amino acids: CASTGGRLNTEAFF. Full variable domain (outside the CDR3, taken from reference TRBV11-3 and TRBJ1-1): EAGVVQSPRYKIIEKKQPVAFWCNPISGHNTLYWYLQNLGQGPELLIRYENEEAVDDSQLPKDRFSAERLKGVDSTLKIQPAELGDSAVYLCASTGGRLNTEAFFGQGTRLTVV.

This clone appeared a single time. This chain connects TRBV27 to TRBJ2-1; 7 bases align to TRBD1. J was trimmed by 4 bases and V by 2 bases; bases with no gene match: 5. Germline lookup yields CDR1 MNHEY and CDR2 SMNVEV (reference sequence). The CDR3 runs 15 residues. The CDR3 here is CASSLEQGKYNEQFF. The CDR3 DNA follows: TGTGCCAGCAGTTTAGAACAGGGGAAATACAATGAGCAGTTCTTC.

The V and J genes are TRBV25-1 and TRBJ2-7, with 8 bases matching TRBD2. CDR3 length: 17 residues. Trimming removed 3 bases from V and 3 bases from J; junction bases left unmatched: 13. The germline gives CDR1 MGHDK, CDR2 SYGVNS. CDR3 protein: CASSDSRGTSGNYEQYF. The CDR3 nucleotides are TGTGCCAGCAGTGACTCCAGGGGAACTAGCGGAAACTACGAGCAGTACTTC.

The V and J genes are TRBV19 and TRBJ2-4; TRBD1 agrees at 8 bases. The germline V gene encodes CDR1 LNHDA and CDR2 SQIVND (reference sequence). CDR3 length equals 15 residues. V lost 11 bases and J lost 0; bases outside the gene matches: 9. DNA for the CDR3: TGTGCCGGCACAGCGACAGGGGTAGCCAAAAACATTCAGTACTTC. This translates into CAGTATGVAKNIQYF.

J is TRBJ2-7 and V is TRBV11-1; perhaps TRBD1 as D (6 bases). Deletions cut 2 bases from V and 0 bases from J, with 14 bases between. This CDR3 contains 16 residues. CDR1 is SGHAT, CDR2 FQDESV, per germline (reference sequence). The CDR3 region is CASSLKLGQRSYEQYF. CDR3 bases: TGTGCCAGCAGCTTAAAGCTCGGACAGCGCTCCTACGAGCAGTACTTC.

The genes are TRBV4-1 and TRBJ2-3; 9 bases are shared with TRBD1. The CDR3 has 17 amino acids. V dropped 0 bases and J dropped 4; count of bases not matched to a gene: 8. CDR1 is MGHRA and CDR2 is YSYEKL in the germline V gene. CDR3 sequence reads: CASSQDGGQGLSDTQYF. DNA for the CDR3: TGCGCCAGCAGCCAAGATGGGGGACAGGGTCTTTCAGATACGCAGTATTTT.

The V gene is TRBV7-2, the J gene TRBJ1-3, with no clear D. CDR1 and CDR2 from the germline V gene are SGHTA and FQGNSA. Trimming shortened V by 2 bases and J by 3 bases, and 11 bases separated the two germline ends. The CDR3 covers 15 residues. CDR3 nucleotides: TGTGCCAGCAGCTTAACCACTGCTGGTGGAAACACCATATATTTT. Its translation: CASSLTTAGGNTIYF.

This clone was seen only once. The V gene is TRBV2, the J gene TRBJ2-4; no reliable D call. Germline CDR1 and CDR2: SNHLY and FYNNEI. CDR3 size: 13 residues. The ends were cut back, 8 bases at V and 6 bases at J, with 14 bases in the middle. The CDR3 coding sequence is TGTGCCAGCGGTTCTAAACCTTTAAACATTCAGTACTTC. Its protein is CASGSKPLNIQYF.

The chain joins TRBV12-5 to TRBJ2-7; 9 positions agree with TRBD1. The CDR3 consists of 16 residues. Trimming cost V 3 bases and J 7 bases; bases outside gene matches: 13. The V gene's germline CDR1 is LGHNT and CDR2 FRNRAP. The CDR3 DNA is TGTGCTAGTGGTTTCGCGAAACAGGGGGCGCCGAAAGAGCAGTACTTC. Encoded protein: CASGFAKQGAPKEQYF.

Comments on this clone: Other DNA sequences in this sample translate to the same CDR3. The chain employs TRBV5-1 and TRBJ1-5, with 12 bases that match TRBD1. Per germline, CDR1 SGHRS and CDR2 YFSETQ. The CDR3 is made up of 15 amino acids. Trimming removed 4 bases from V and 7 bases from J; junction bases left unmatched: 6. CDR3 coding DNA: TGCGCCAGCAGCCCGGGACAGGGGGCAGGACAGCCCCAGCATTTT. It specifies CASSPGQGAGQPQHF.

CDR3 sequence: CASSFLGYTDTQYF. DNA of the CDR3: TGTGCCAGCAGTTTTCTAGGTTACACAGATACGCAGTATTTT. The J gene is TRBJ2-3, the V gene TRBV27; D uncertain. Per germline, CDR1 MNHEY and CDR2 SMNVEV (reference sequence). The V end was cut by 3 bases, the J end by 2 bases, with 9 bases between. CDR3 length equals 14 residues.

The V gene is TRBV5-1, the J gene TRBJ1-2; 9 nucleotides match TRBD1. Germline V lookup: CDR1 SGHRS, CDR2 YFSETQ. This CDR3 spans 15 amino acids. V lost 6 bases and J lost 6; bases outside the gene matches: 12. Here the CDR3 reads CASNDPGQGFHGYTF. CDR3 DNA sequence: TGCGCCAGCAACGATCCGGGACAGGGATTCCATGGCTACACCTTC.

The V gene is TRBV30, the J gene TRBJ2-2, with D possibly matching TRBD2 (7 bases). This CDR3 contains 14 residues. The V gene lost 0 bases and the J gene lost 6 bases, with 11 bases spanning the gap. Germline V gene lookup returns CDR1 GTSNPN and CDR2 SVGIG (reference sequence). The CDR3 loop is CAWSVVGGPGELFF. Written as DNA, the CDR3 is TGTGCCTGGAGTGTAGTGGGGGGGCCCGGGGAGCTGTTTTTT.

The rearrangement uses TRBV5-1 and TRBJ1-1; 7 bases align to TRBD1. Germline CDR1 is SGHRS and CDR2 is YFSETQ. J was trimmed by 6 bases and V by 4 bases; bases with no gene match: 6. The CDR3 covers 13 residues. This CDR3 is CASSPTGQAEAFF. The CDR3 nucleotides are TGCGCCAGCAGCCCTACAGGACAGGCTGAAGCTTTCTTT.

CDR3 region: CASSLTPSEETQYF. CDR3 DNA: TGTGCCAGCAGCTTAACCCCGTCCGAGGAGACCCAGTACTTC. The gene calls are TRBV7-3 and TRBJ2-5; D gene ambiguous. Between the trimmed V and J ends, which lost 0 bases and 5 bases, there was a span of 10 bases. The CDR3 runs 14 residues. Germline-derived CDR1 and CDR2 are SGHTA and FQGTGA.

The chain combines TRBV7-9 with TRBJ1-4, with D perhaps matching TRBD1 (6 bases). The V gene lost 3 bases and the J gene lost 8 bases, with 10 bases spanning the gap. The germline V gene has CDR1 SEHNR and CDR2 FQNEAQ (reference sequence). This CDR3 contains 13 residues. Here the CDR3 reads CASSFEGGEKLFF. The CDR3, as DNA: TGTGCCAGCAGCTTTGAGGGGGGGGAAAAACTGTTTTTT.

V usage is TRBV19 and J usage is TRBJ1-1; no definite D call. V was shortened by 7 bases and J by 0 bases, with 15 bases between the two germline ends. CDR3 size: 15 residues. Germline CDR1 and CDR2: LNHDA and SQIVND (reference sequence). CDR3 amino acids: CASIFRHKMNTEAFF. The CDR3 region has the DNA TGTGCCAGTATATTTCGTCACAAGATGAACACTGAAGCTTTCTTT.

This chain uses TRBV6-5 with TRBJ2-7, with 9 bases matching TRBD2. V lost 0 bases to trimming and J lost 8 bases; unmatched junction nucleotides: 8. This CDR3 has 15 residues. Germline V gene lookup returns CDR1 MNHEY and CDR2 SVGAGI. CDR3 nucleotide sequence: TGTGCCAGCAGTTACTCGGGGCTAGCGGGGCCCAAGCAGTACTTC. Its protein is CASSYSGLAGPKQYF.

The J gene is TRBJ1-5, the V gene TRBV6-5; D may be TRBD1 (5 bases). Trimming pared 5 bases from V and 3 bases from J, leaving 11 bases between. This CDR3 comprises 14 residues. CDR1 and CDR2 (germline): MNHEY, SVGAGI. The CDR3 here is CASSPQGYNQPQHF. The DNA for the CDR3 is TGTGCCAGCAGTCCCCAGGGCTACAATCAGCCCCAGCATTTT.